Detailed here is one TCR beta chain. Its matching antigen is unknown. The CDR3 totals 15 residues. V shed 0 bases and J shed 6 bases, with 16 bases lying between them. Per germline, CDR1 DFQATT and CDR2 SNEGSKA (reference sequence). This sample stems from a study of T cells after yellow fever vaccination. 5'RACE template switching generated TCR cDNA, adding a universal primer site and UMIs. TCRdb itself ran the 5' RACE reads through MiXCR, one entry per CDR3 protein. The sample contains 400,000 or so distinct CDR3 sequences, around a tenth of which appear only once. Points from the study as a whole: FACS-sorted repertoires might harbor abundant contaminating clonotypes from the bulk population. Clones that expanded after primary vaccination mostly reappeared after the booster (roughly 95% CD4, roughly 90% CD8). When the response was secondary, it was weaker but reached its peak faster, day 5 versus 15.

The receptor comes from a man aged 18 to 35 who received the YFV17D yellow fever vaccine. The sequences come from PBMCs, collected on the day of the first yellow fever vaccination. The chain combines TRBV20-1 with TRBJ2-3; D is undetermined. The CDR3 coding sequence is TGCAGTGCTAGAGATCGATTGGTAGCTTTGGATACGCAGTATTTT. This codes for CSARDRLVALDTQYF.